These 16 T cell receptor beta chains were all obtained from the same sample, sequenced in a study of CD8+ T cells in alopecia areata. Investigators isolated RNA and reverse transcribed it into cDNA to act as the sequencing template. Libraries were prepared by immunoSEQ multiplex PCR; TCRdb keeps only in-frame clonotypes and omits some of them. Of 100,000 to 150,000 clones listed, about 50% are singletons. Sequencing used NKG2D-low CD8+ T cells sorted from blood. Receptor source: a human donor with alopecia areata.

The chain combines TRBV7-9 with TRBJ2-5; D may be TRBD1 or TRBD2 (5 bases each). The germline V gene encodes CDR1 SEHNR and CDR2 FQNEAQ (reference sequence). This CDR3 spans 13 amino acids. Between the trimmed V and J ends, which lost 4 bases and 3 bases, there was a span of 9 bases. DNA of the CDR3: TGTGCCAGCAGCTCCGGGACGGAAGAGACCCAGTACTTC. This sequence encodes CASSSGTEETQYF.

This clone was recorded a few times. The chain uses TRBV5-1 and TRBJ2-2; no firm D call. Looked up from germline, CDR1 is SGHRS and CDR2 is YFSETQ. CDR3 size: 12 residues. V lost 3 bases, J lost 5 bases, and 5 bases lay in between. The CDR3 sequence: CASSSETGELFF. As DNA, the CDR3 is TGCGCCAGCAGCTCCGAGACCGGGGAGCTGTTTTTT.

The V and J genes are TRBV2 and TRBJ2-5; TRBD1 is a possible D gene (5 bases). Germline CDR1 SNHLY, CDR2 FYNNEI. This CDR3 spans 13 amino acids. V was pared by 6 bases and J by 3 bases, with 11 bases between. The CDR3 coding sequence is TGTGCCAGCAGAGGGGTTGGGGAAGAGACCCAGTACTTC. This translates into CASRGVGEETQYF.

The chain employs TRBV29-1 and TRBJ2-1, with 11 bases identical to TRBD2. Per germline, CDR1 SQVTM and CDR2 ANQGSEA. The CDR3 has 14 residues. V was clipped by 4 bases and J by 8 bases; unmatched bases: 7. In DNA, the CDR3 is TGCAGCGTTGTGGGACTAGCGGTCTCGGATGAGCAGTTCTTC. Amino acids: CSVVGLAVSDEQFF.

The V gene is TRBV30, the J gene TRBJ2-7, with D possibly called TRBD1 or TRBD2 (5 bases each). V lost 0 bases, J lost 2 bases, and 14 bases lay in between. Germline CDR1 reads GTSNPN; CDR2 reads SVGIG (reference sequence). The CDR3 totals 15 residues. CDR3 sequence: CAWSVPGSPPYEQYF. The CDR3 nucleotides are TGTGCCTGGAGTGTACCAGGGAGTCCGCCCTACGAGCAGTACTTC.

A few counts support this clone. This rearrangement joins TRBV7-9 to TRBJ1-4; D unresolved. The germline V gene has CDR1 SEHNR and CDR2 FQNEAQ (reference sequence). The CDR3 has 14 amino acids. V was cut by 5 bases and J by 1 base, with 8 bases left in between. CDR3 sequence: CASSAGRTNEKLFF. The DNA of the CDR3 is TGTGCCAGCAGCGCCGGGAGAACTAATGAAAAACTGTTTTTT.

This clone was observed a single time. The V call is TRBV13, the J call TRBJ2-3; no definite D call. CDR3 size: 11 residues. V was cut by 1 base and J by 5 bases, with 1 base left in between. The germline V gene has CDR1 PRHDT and CDR2 FYEKMQ (reference sequence). CDR3 nucleotides: TGTGCCAGCAGCTTAGTAGATACGCAGTATTTT. Translated, it gives CASSLVDTQYF.

V gene TRBV30 combines with J gene TRBJ1-4, with D perhaps TRBD1 (5 bases). Looked up from germline, CDR1 is GTSNPN and CDR2 is SVGIG (reference sequence). CDR3 length: 14 amino acids. V was clipped by 2 bases and J by 8 bases, with 15 bases between them. CDR3 DNA: TGTGCCTGGAGTAAGACATCGGGGGACGAAAAACTGTTTTTT. It encodes CAWSKTSGDEKLFF.

This sequence joins TRBV9 and TRBJ2-7; 8 nucleotides agree with TRBD2. Per germline, CDR1 SGDLS and CDR2 YYNGEE. The CDR3 spans 14 residues. The trim removed 3 bases at V and 3 bases at J, leaving 5 bases unmatched. CDR3 nucleotide sequence: TGTGCCAGCAGCGCCGGGACTAGAGGCTACGAGCAGTACTTC. Protein sequence: CASSAGTRGYEQYF.

This clone was picked up a small number of times. This chain joins TRBV29-1 and TRBJ2-3; tentative D call: TRBD1 (6 bases). Trimming left V 2 bases short and J 2 bases short, with 8 bases between. In germline, CDR1 is SQVTM, CDR2 ANQGSEA. The CDR3 is 13 residues long. DNA for the CDR3: TGCAGCGTTGAACAGGGGCACACAGATACGCAGTATTTT. The encoded protein is CSVEQGHTDTQYF.

This chain connects TRBV18 to TRBJ2-1; no reliable D call. CDR3 length: 17 residues. Germline V gene sequence: CDR1 KGHSH, CDR2 LQKENI. V was shortened by 4 bases and J by 0 bases, with 16 bases between the two germline ends. CDR3 DNA sequence: TGTGCCAGCTCACGAGAGAGTTGGCGGAGCTCCTACAATGAGCAGTTCTTC. Protein product: CASSRESWRSSYNEQFF.

This clone appeared a single time. The chain recombines TRBV29-1 with TRBJ2-3, with D possibly called TRBD1 or TRBD2 (7 bases each). Trimming cost V 2 bases and J 4 bases, with 19 bases left between them. This CDR3 contains 16 residues. In germline, CDR1 is SQVTM, CDR2 ANQGSEA. CDR3 loop: CSVESPGGGWPDTQYF. CDR3 nucleotides: TGCAGCGTTGAATCCCCAGGGGGGGGCTGGCCAGATACGCAGTATTTT.

The V gene is TRBV20-1, the J gene TRBJ1-2, with a possible D match to TRBD1 (5 bases). CDR1 is DFQATT and CDR2 is SNEGSKA in the germline V gene (reference sequence). Trimming took off 3 bases at V and 4 bases at J, with 6 bases between the two ends. There are 11 residues in the CDR3. CDR3 sequence reads: CSARDIYGYTF. The CDR3 nucleotides read TGCAGTGCTAGGGACATCTATGGCTACACCTTC.

This clone turned up a few times. The CDR3: CASSPWGGGPTPENIQYF. The CDR3 DNA sequence: TGTGCCAGCAGCCCTTGGGGAGGGGGTCCCACCCCCGAAAACATTCAGTACTTC. The V and J genes are TRBV7-9 and TRBJ2-4, with D perhaps TRBD2 (7 bases). The CDR3 spans 18 residues. V was trimmed by 5 bases and J by 5 bases, leaving 25 bases between them. CDR1 is SEHNR, CDR2 FQNEAQ, per germline (reference sequence).

In its sample, this clone was seen many times. This chain connects TRBV30 to TRBJ2-1; D possibly uses TRBD1 or TRBD2 (5 bases each). The V end lost 5 bases, the J end lost 4 bases, and 12 bases lay between the germline ends. CDR1 is GTSNPN, CDR2 SVGIG, per germline (reference sequence). The CDR3 is 13 amino acids. CDR3 in amino acids: CAWAGTEYNEQFF. In nucleotides, the CDR3 is TGTGCCTGGGCCGGGACCGAATACAATGAGCAGTTCTTC.

This chain links TRBV29-1 with TRBJ2-5; D gene uncertain. From germline, CDR1 is SQVTM and CDR2 ANQGSEA. V was pared by 0 bases and J by 4 bases, with 9 bases between. This CDR3 has 13 amino acids. DNA for the CDR3: TGCAGCGTTGAAGACAGAACGGGAGAGACCCAGTACTTC. This translates into CSVEDRTGETQYF.